These T cell receptor beta chains were read from a single sample in a study of blood T cell repertoires in COVID-19. The method was immunoSEQ multiplex PCR; TCRdb's version includes in-frame clones alone and lacks a portion of them. Of 20,000 to 25,000 clones in the sample, 89% were seen once. Sequenced sample: peripheral blood. All receptors come from a man aged 65 to 79 with acute or convalescent COVID-19. The CDR3 runs from the conserved cysteine through the conserved F or W. D genes are given only for firm matches. Size values are once, few and many counts, or a class for expanded clones, and some rows have none.

size | J | D | V | DNA | CDR3
once | TRBJ2-7 | TRBD1 | TRBV6-5 | TGTGCCAGCAGGAAGACAGGGGAGGCCGAGCAGTACTTC | CASRKTGEAEQYF
once | TRBJ2-3 | TRBD2 | TRBV15 | TGTGCCACCAGCAGGACTAGCGGGAGTTTCACAGATACGCAGTATTTT | CATSRTSGSFTDTQYF
- | TRBJ2-3 | - | TRBV10-3 | TGTGCCATCAGTGAAACAACGGTTTCGGGTACGCAGTATTTT | CAISETTVSGTQYF
- | TRBJ1-1 | - | TRBV5-6 | TGTGCCAGCAGTCCGGGACAGAACACTGAAGCTTTCTTT | CASSPGQNTEAFF
- | TRBJ2-3 | - | TRBV6-5 | TGTGCCAGCGAGGGCCAGACGGATACGCAGTATTTT | CASEGQTDTQYF
once | TRBJ1-3 | TRBD1 | TRBV12-3/TRBV12-4 | TGTGCCAGCAGTGGACAGGGCGTAAACACCATATATTTT | CASSGQGVNTIYF
- | TRBJ1-1 | TRBD1 | TRBV6-6 | TGTGCCAGCAGTTACTGGACAGGGCACATGAACACTGAAGCTTTCTTT | CASSYWTGHMNTEAFF
- | TRBJ2-7 | TRBD1 | TRBV4-1 | TGCGCCAGCAGCCAACCAGGACAGGGCCTCTACGAGCAGTACTTC | CASSQPGQGLYEQYF
- | TRBJ1-1 | - | TRBV21-1 | TGTGCCAGCAGCAAAGAGGGGCAGGGGGCGCGGACTGAAGCTTTCTTT | CASSKEGQGARTEAFF
- | TRBJ1-5 | TRBD1 | TRBV28 | TGTGCCAGCACTCCGGGGACAGGGGGGAATCAGCCCCAGCATTTT | CASTPGTGGNQPQHF
- | TRBJ2-7 | - | TRBV12-3/TRBV12-4 | TGTGCCAGCACCCCAGGGGTGCCCTACGAGCAGTACTTC | CASTPGVPYEQYF
- | TRBJ1-2 | - | TRBV10-2 | TGCGCCAGCAGTGGAGACTTATCGAGGAGCTACACCTTC | CASSGDLSRSYTF
- | TRBJ2-2 | - | TRBV11-1 | TGTGCCAGCAGCTTAGTACAGACCAACACCGGGGAGCTGTTTTTT | CASSLVQTNTGELFF
- | TRBJ2-5 | TRBD2 | TRBV12-5 | TGTGCTAGTGGTTCCGGGGGGTCAGAGACCCAGTACTTC | CASGSGGSETQYF